This note documents a single T cell receptor (beta chain) sequence. Its antigen is still unknown. This CDR3 has 15 residues. Germline lookup yields CDR1 MNHNY and CDR2 SVGAGI (reference sequence). V was shortened by 1 base and J by 7 bases, with 14 bases between the two germline ends. Assays captured around 92,000 TCR templates per sample. Assay used: immunoSEQ multiplex PCR; TCRdb lists only in-frame clones, some missing. The data show around 86,000 clones, around 94% seen once. This specimen comes from a study of siplizumab effects on memory and regulatory T cells. The study, taken as a whole, reports: Naive T cells looked more diverse than memory cells and looked like major alloresponse contributors. Roughly 75-95% of dividing CD4+ or CD8+ clones were without an attributable naive or memory phenotype. Solely a minor proportion of alloreactive clones could be assigned to unstimulated subsets.

This sequence was found in a human donor in good health. This sequence joins TRBV6-6 and TRBJ1-5, with D uncertain. Sample: non-Treg CD4+ T cells sorted from blood. For the CDR3, the DNA is TGTGCCAGCAGTTACTGGGTCGATCCCAGCCAGCCCCAGCATTTT. It is translated as CASSYWVDPSQPQHF.